The 27 T cell receptor beta chains listed next were all sequenced from one sample in a study of post-analysis software for immune sequencing data. Broader study findings: TRBV segments more frequent in patients than in controls numbered roughly five and included TRBV5-6, TRBV5-1 and TRBV20-1.

No antigens are known for them. Included in the TCR beta cDNA libraries were unique molecular identifiers. TCRdb redid the calling of the PCR reads with MiXCR, one entry per CDR3 protein. The sample comprises approximately 660,000 distinct CDR3 sequences, approximately 59% of which are singletons, and about 11% rests with the top ten. Specimen: blood. The receptors derive from a girl between 2 and 10 years old with multiple sclerosis.

V and J are TRBV3-1 and TRBJ2-3; 8 bases fit TRBD1. The CDR3 contains 14 residues. The J segment lost 2 bases and the V segment lost 7 bases, leaving 5 bases of the junction unmatched. The V gene's germline CDR1 is LGHDT and CDR2 YNNKEL (reference sequence). The CDR3 DNA reads as TGTGCCAGCACGGGACAGGAAAACACAGATACGCAGTATTTT. Its protein is CASTGQENTDTQYF.

The genes are TRBV24-1 and TRBJ2-1; 11 bases map to TRBD2. CDR1 and CDR2 (germline): KGHDR, SFDVKD. V shed 6 bases, J shed 5 bases, and the junction held 2 bases outside the gene matches. The CDR3 totals 14 residues. CDR3 in amino acids: CATSSLAGDNEQFF. The DNA for the CDR3 is TGTGCCACCAGTTCACTAGCGGGGGACAATGAGCAGTTCTTC.

This clonotype was found a few times. The chain uses TRBV12-3 or TRBV12-4 and TRBJ2-7; 7 bases line up with TRBD1. The junction had 4 bases not matched to a gene; V was cut back by 2 bases and J by 3 bases. This CDR3 is 14 amino acids long. The CDR3 DNA reads TGTGCCAGCAGTTTACGAGGGGGCAACTACGAGCAGTACTTC. Protein product: CASSLRGGNYEQYF.

The chain joins TRBV30 to TRBJ2-1, with D perhaps matching TRBD2 (6 bases). Germline lookup yields CDR1 GTSNPN and CDR2 SVGIG (reference sequence). The CDR3 runs 12 residues. Trimming took off 2 bases at V and 10 bases at J, with 12 bases between the two ends. The CDR3 bases are TGTGCCTGGAGTTTGTTAGCGGTAGAGCAGTTCTTC. Residues: CAWSLLAVEQFF. Filled out from reference TRBV30 and TRBJ2-1, the complete variable domain reads SQTIHQWPATLVQPVGSPLSLECTVEGTSNPNLYWYRQAAGRGLQLLFYSVGIGQISSEVPQNLSASRPQDRQFILSSKKLLLSDSGFYLCAWSLLAVEQFFGPGTRLTVL.

The chain joins TRBV25-1 to TRBJ2-1, with 14 positions matching TRBD2. Germline V lookup: CDR1 MGHDK, CDR2 SYGVNS. The CDR3 loop spans 17 amino acids. The J segment lost 9 bases and the V segment lost 4 bases, leaving 11 bases of the junction unmatched. DNA of the CDR3: TGTGCCAGCAGTGGACCGGGACTAGCGGGAGTGTCTGGTGAGCAGTTCTTC. This sequence encodes CASSGPGLAGVSGEQFF.

There are a few counts of this clonotype. The rearrangement uses TRBV7-8 and TRBJ2-1; D is perhaps TRBD2 (6 bases). The ends were cut back, 2 bases at V and 7 bases at J, with 15 bases in the middle. Per germline, CDR1 SGHVS and CDR2 FQNEAQ. The CDR3 has 15 residues. This chain's CDR3 is CASSLKGTLKNEQFF. The CDR3 coding sequence is TGTGCCAGCAGCTTAAAGGGGACTCTAAAGAATGAGCAGTTCTTC.

V gene TRBV28 combines with J gene TRBJ2-1; D could derive from TRBD1 or TRBD2 (5 bases each). The CDR3 consists of 14 residues. Per the germline V gene, CDR1 is MDHEN and CDR2 is SYDVKM. Trimming left V 7 bases short and J 4 bases short, with 14 bases between. For the CDR3, the DNA is TGTGCCAGCAACCCCGGGACGGGTTACAATGAGCAGTTCTTC. Its protein is CASNPGTGYNEQFF.

The chain employs TRBV3-1 and TRBJ2-1; D not certain. V shed 0 bases and J shed 8 bases, with 11 bases lying between them. The CDR3 runs 14 residues. Germline CDR1 LGHDT, CDR2 YNNKEL (reference sequence). CDR3 sequence: CASSQDSRTHEQFF. The CDR3 coding sequence is TGTGCCAGCAGCCAAGATTCTCGAACCCATGAGCAGTTCTTC.

This chain uses TRBV6-4 with TRBJ1-1; TRBD1 is a possible D gene (6 bases). V was trimmed by 7 bases and J by 1 base, leaving 13 bases between them. The CDR3 is 14 amino acids. Per the germline V gene, CDR1 is MRHNA and CDR2 is SNTAGT. CDR3 sequence reads: CASKGVHANTEAFF. DNA for the CDR3: TGTGCCAGCAAGGGGGTCCATGCGAACACTGAAGCTTTCTTT.

This chain uses TRBV29-1 with TRBJ2-3; D call uncertain. The germline V and J ends were trimmed by 3 bases and 3 bases, with 10 bases remaining between them. This CDR3 has 13 residues. Germline lookup yields CDR1 SQVTM and CDR2 ANQGSEA. CDR3 sequence: CSVELRFTDTQYF. CDR3 DNA: TGCAGCGTTGAGCTACGATTTACAGATACGCAGTATTTT.

This clonotype was observed once. The rearrangement joins TRBV20-1 to TRBJ1-2, with TRBD1 as a possible D gene (5 bases). Trimming removed 0 bases from V and 8 bases from J, with 13 bases in between. Germline CDR1 DFQATT, CDR2 SNEGSKA (reference sequence). The CDR3 is 13 residues long. CDR3 sequence: CSARDQWGGGYTF. The CDR3 DNA is TGCAGTGCTAGAGATCAGTGGGGCGGGGGCTACACCTTC.

This chain joins TRBV5-1 and TRBJ2-7; D might be TRBD1 (8 bases). Germline V gene sequence: CDR1 SGHRS, CDR2 YFSETQ. V lost 1 base, J lost 3 bases, and 14 bases lay in between. The CDR3 spans 15 residues. In DNA, the CDR3 is TGCGCCAGCAGCTTGACAGGGGGGGTGTACTACGAGCAGTACTTC. Translating gives CASSLTGGVYYEQYF.

The chain carries TRBV5-1 and TRBJ2-4; 8 nucleotides line up with TRBD2. The DNA end favors TRBJ2-7, so the J call may be wrong. There are 15 residues in the CDR3. Germline V gene sequence: CDR1 SGHRS, CDR2 YFSETQ. CDR3 nucleotide sequence: TGCGCCAGCAGCACGGGCGGTCTAGCGGGCGGCGAGCAGTACTTC. This translates into CASSTGGLAGGEQYF.

This chain links TRBV7-8 with TRBJ2-4; TRBD2 agrees at 10 bases. The V and J ends lost 4 bases and 8 bases, in that order; junction bases with no gene match: 8. This CDR3 is built from 15 residues. Germline V gives CDR1 SGHVS, CDR2 FQNEAQ. The CDR3 is CASSSASGGGHIQYF. The CDR3 coding sequence is TGTGCCAGCAGCTCCGCTAGCGGGGGTGGACACATTCAGTACTTC. Using reference TRBV7-8 and TRBJ2-4 for the parts outside the CDR3, the full variable domain is GAGVSQSPRYKVAKRGQDVALRCDPISGHVSLFWYQQALGQGPEFLTYFQNEAQLDKSGLPSDRFFAERPEGSVSTLKIQRTQQEDSAVYLCASSSASGGGHIQYFGAGTRLSVL.

This clonotype was detected only a few times. This chain links TRBV13 with TRBJ2-5; 8 positions match TRBD2. The length of the CDR3 is 14 residues. J was trimmed by 4 bases and V by 7 bases; bases with no gene match: 8. Germline CDR1 is PRHDT and CDR2 is FYEKMQ (reference sequence). The DNA of the CDR3 is TGTGCCAGCACCCTTCGGGGGGGCGGAGAGACCCAGTACTTC. Residues: CASTLRGGGETQYF.

The J gene is TRBJ2-7, the V gene TRBV6-5, with 9 bases aligning to TRBD1. With V trimmed by 0 bases and J by 3 bases, 6 bases remained unmatched. Germline loops: CDR1 MNHEY, CDR2 SVGAGI. This CDR3 has 16 residues. CDR3 in amino acids: CASSYSTGQGSYEQYF. CDR3 nucleotide sequence: TGTGCCAGCAGTTACTCGACGGGACAGGGTAGCTACGAGCAGTACTTC.

Of note for this clonotype: The junction differs from germline at one of its ends, possibly a read error. The J gene is TRBJ2-7, the V gene TRBV6-5; 8 bases map to TRBD1. The CDR3 has 16 residues. Per germline, CDR1 MNHEY and CDR2 SVGAGI. CDR3 in DNA: TGTGCCGGCAGTTTAACGACAGGGGAAGGGCCGTACGAGCAGTACTTC. Encoded protein: CAGSLTTGEGPYEQYF.

The chain uses TRBV20-1 and TRBJ2-1; 10 nucleotides agree with TRBD1. The V segment lost 4 bases and the J segment 1 base; nucleotides outside the gene matches: 1. Germline-derived CDR1 and CDR2 are DFQATT and SNEGSKA (reference sequence). There are 14 residues in the CDR3. CDR3 sequence: CSATDRGSYNEQFF. CDR3 coding DNA: TGCAGTGCTACGGACAGGGGGTCCTACAATGAGCAGTTCTTC.

The V call is TRBV28, the J call TRBJ2-5; D may be TRBD2 (7 bases). The CDR3 runs to 14 residues. Between the trimmed V and J ends, which lost 4 bases and 2 bases, there was a span of 11 bases. Germline values: CDR1 MDHEN, CDR2 SYDVKM. The CDR3 DNA follows: TGTGCCAGCAGTTATGGGGGGGCACAAGAGACCCAGTACTTC. It specifies CASSYGGAQETQYF.

Comment on this clonotype: An end of the junction differs from the germline gene, which may be a read error. The chain couples TRBV9 to TRBJ2-5; tentatively, D is TRBD1 (5 bases). This CDR3 contains 16 residues. Germline values: CDR1 SGDLS, CDR2 YYNGEE. The CDR3 sequence is CASSVTGRGIQEAQYF. In DNA, the CDR3 is TGTGCCAGCAGCGTAACAGGAAGGGGTATCCAAGAGGCCCAGTACTTC.

This clonotype was counted a single time. V is TRBV7-3 and J is TRBJ2-3; unclear D gene. CDR1 and CDR2 from the germline V gene are SGHTA and FQGTGA. Trimming left V 1 base short and J 0 bases short, with 11 bases between. This CDR3 is built from 16 residues. CDR3 region: CASSLKISTSTDTQYF. DNA for the CDR3: TGTGCCAGCAGCTTAAAAATTAGCACAAGCACAGATACGCAGTATTTT.

The chain couples TRBV20-1 to TRBJ1-2; 7 bases map to TRBD1. In germline, CDR1 is DFQATT, CDR2 SNEGSKA (reference sequence). The CDR3 is 13 amino acids. V trimming: 0 bases; J trimming: 2 bases; junction bases outside the gene matches: 0. Here the CDR3 reads CSAREQGNYGYTF. The CDR3 bases are TGCAGTGCTAGAGAACAGGGGAACTATGGCTACACCTTC.

The J gene is TRBJ2-1, the V gene TRBV12-3 or TRBV12-4; 8 bases agree with TRBD2. This CDR3 has 14 amino acids. V gave up 9 bases and J gave up 8 bases; unmatched junction bases: 12. The CDR3 reads CASSFIAGIDEQFF. CDR3 bases: TGTGCCAGTAGCTTCATAGCGGGAATCGATGAGCAGTTCTTC.

The rearrangement uses TRBV9 and TRBJ2-1; possible D gene TRBD2, 6 bases. Germline assignment: CDR1 SGDLS and CDR2 YYNGEE. CDR3 length: 18 amino acids. V gave up 1 base and J gave up 0 bases, with 17 bases separating them. Here the CDR3 reads CASSVWGLSSGSYNEQFF. The CDR3 DNA reads as TGTGCCAGCAGCGTATGGGGACTGTCCTCGGGCTCCTACAATGAGCAGTTCTTC.

The genes are TRBV12-3 or TRBV12-4 and TRBJ1-2, with D perhaps matching TRBD1 (6 bases). The CDR3 has 14 amino acids. V was clipped by 3 bases and J by 5 bases, with 13 bases between them. The CDR3 DNA follows: TGTGCCAGCAGTTTGTCACTGGACAGTTATGGCTACACCTTC. As protein: CASSLSLDSYGYTF.

V gene TRBV5-8 combines with J gene TRBJ2-7, with 9 bases identical to TRBD1. Unmatched junction bases numbered 7, after V lost 3 bases and J lost 3 bases. Germline assignment: CDR1 SGHTS and CDR2 YDEGEE. There are 15 residues in the CDR3. The DNA of the CDR3 is TGTGCCAGCAGCTATGGACAGGGGCCCCGCTACGAGCAGTACTTC. This translates into CASSYGQGPRYEQYF.

This CDR3 is CASSPTSGALYEQYF. The CDR3 region has the DNA TGTGCCAGCAGCCCGACTAGCGGAGCTCTCTACGAGCAGTACTTC. The gene calls are TRBV27 and TRBJ2-7; TRBD2 aligns across 9 bases. Germline V gene lookup returns CDR1 MNHEY and CDR2 SMNVEV (reference sequence). The CDR3 is 15 residues long. The V segment lost 6 bases and the J segment 3 bases; nucleotides outside the gene matches: 9.